One and the same sample provided the 21 T cell receptor beta chains below, sequenced in a study of blood T cell repertoires in COVID-19. Data came from immunoSEQ multiplex PCR; TCRdb stores just in-frame clones and leaves some out. The profile shows approximately 140,000 clones, about four fifths of them singletons. Material: peripheral blood. Receptor source: a man aged 70 or older with acute or convalescent COVID-19.

This chain connects TRBV18 to TRBJ1-4; 10 nucleotides agree with TRBD1. The CDR3 length is 15 residues. The J segment lost 6 bases and the V segment lost 3 bases, leaving 4 bases of the junction unmatched. The germline V gene encodes CDR1 KGHSH and CDR2 LQKENI. The DNA for the CDR3 is TGTGCCAGCTCACCCCGGACAGGGGGAGATGAAAAACTGTTTTTT. Translation gives CASSPRTGGDEKLFF. The full variable domain, rest sourced from reference TRBV18 and TRBJ1-4, is NAGVMQNPRHLVRRRGQEARLRCSPMKGHSHVYWYRQLPEEGLKFMVYLQKENIIDESGMPKERFSAEFPKEGPSILRIQQVVRGDSAAYFCASSPRTGGDEKLFFGSGTQLSVL.

This clone was counted once. The chain couples TRBV18 to TRBJ2-7; D possibly corresponds to TRBD1 (5 bases). Germline V gene sequence: CDR1 KGHSH, CDR2 LQKENI. CDR3 length: 15 amino acids. Trimming left V 3 bases short and J 0 bases short, with 12 bases between. In DNA, the CDR3 is TGTGCCAGCTCACCGGAAGGGGCCGCCTCCTACGAGCAGTACTTC. It codes for CASSPEGAASYEQYF.

The rearrangement joins TRBV12-3 or TRBV12-4 to TRBJ1-6; D gene ambiguous. The CDR3 loop spans 13 amino acids. The V and J ends lost 6 bases and 10 bases respectively, with 13 bases between them. The CDR3 loop is CASSPDRGSPLHF. In DNA form, the CDR3 reads TGTGCCAGCAGCCCCGATCGGGGATCACCCCTCCACTTT.

The chain recombines TRBV3-1 (or the pseudogene TRBV3-2) with TRBJ2-7; 12 bases match TRBD1. After removal of 4 bases from V and 4 bases from J, the junction contained 5 bases not matched to a gene. The CDR3 extends over 15 amino acids. Germline assignment: CDR1 LGHDT and CDR2 YNNKEL (reference sequence). CDR3 in amino acids: CASSLRDRGPYEQYF. The CDR3 region has the DNA TGTGCCAGCAGCCTCCGGGACAGGGGGCCTTACGAGCAGTACTTC.

This clone showed up just once. Written as DNA, the CDR3 is TGTGCCACCCGACGTAGCGGGACTGCACAAGATACGCAGTATTTT. Its translation is CATRRSGTAQDTQYF. The chain carries TRBV24-1 and TRBJ2-3; TRBD2 matches at 8 bases. The junction had 12 bases not matched to a gene; V was cut back by 9 bases and J by 5 bases. The V gene's germline CDR1 is KGHDR and CDR2 SFDVKD. The CDR3 totals 15 residues.

V is TRBV2 and J is TRBJ1-6; D unclear. Germline V CDR1 and CDR2: SNHLY, FYNNEI. The length of the CDR3 is 11 residues. V shed 8 bases and J shed 18 bases, with 17 bases lying between them. The chain's CDR3 is CASLYAARPHF. In DNA, the CDR3 is TGTGCCAGCCTTTACGCGGCTCGTCCCCACTTT.

This chain links TRBV25-1 with TRBJ2-7, with 9 nucleotides matching TRBD1. V shed 4 bases and J 1 base; nucleotides not matched to a gene: 8. The CDR3 spans 16 residues. Germline assignment: CDR1 MGHDK and CDR2 SYGVNS. CDR3 sequence: CASSAAGTGRSYEQYF. The CDR3 DNA sequence: TGTGCCAGCAGTGCCGCCGGGACAGGGCGATCCTACGAGCAGTACTTC.

The chain combines TRBV5-1 with TRBJ2-3; D gene ambiguous. Trimming shortened V by 4 bases and J by 0 bases, and 15 bases separated the two germline ends. Germline CDR1 reads SGHRS; CDR2 reads YFSETQ. This CDR3 region has 16 residues. CDR3 amino acids: CASSPLAATSTDTQYF. The DNA of the CDR3 is TGCGCCAGCAGCCCCTTGGCGGCAACTAGCACAGATACGCAGTATTTT.

The CDR3 loop reads CAWVASGGDTQYF. For the CDR3, the DNA is TGTGCCTGGGTGGCGAGCGGGGGAGATACGCAGTATTTT. The chain links TRBV30 to TRBJ2-3; TRBD2 matches 8 bases. This CDR3 spans 13 amino acids. In germline, CDR1 is GTSNPN, CDR2 SVGIG (reference sequence). V was clipped by 5 bases and J by 5 bases; unmatched bases: 6.

Remarks on this clone: Other DNA sequences of this sample code for an identical CDR3. The rearrangement uses TRBV5-1 and TRBJ1-4, with TRBD1 matching 7 bases. V was clipped by 3 bases and J by 3 bases; unmatched bases: 2. CDR1 is SGHRS and CDR2 is YFSETQ in the germline V gene. The CDR3 extends over 14 amino acids. This chain's CDR3 is CASSSGQPNEKLFF. The CDR3 DNA sequence: TGCGCCAGCAGCTCGGGACAGCCTAATGAAAAACTGTTTTTT.

This clone came up once. The chain uses TRBV18 and TRBJ1-5; D possibly corresponds to TRBD1 (6 bases). The ends were cut back, 2 bases at V and 4 bases at J, with 9 bases in the middle. Germline lookup yields CDR1 KGHSH and CDR2 LQKENI. This CDR3 is built from 14 residues. This CDR3 reads CASSPTGRNQPQHF. The DNA for the CDR3 is TGTGCCAGCTCACCAACAGGGCGGAATCAGCCCCAGCATTTT. Supplemented by reference TRBV18 and TRBJ1-5, the full variable domain reads NAGVMQNPRHLVRRRGQEARLRCSPMKGHSHVYWYRQLPEEGLKFMVYLQKENIIDESGMPKERFSAEFPKEGPSILRIQQVVRGDSAAYFCASSPTGRNQPQHFGDGTRLSIL.

There are a few counts of this clone. The V and J genes are TRBV15 and TRBJ2-3; 7 bases fit TRBD2. V lost 6 bases and J lost 2; bases outside the gene matches: 8. This CDR3 comprises 15 residues. CDR1 and CDR2 (germline): LNHNV, YYDKDF (reference sequence). CDR3 residues: CATRTEGGHTDTQYF. In nucleotides, the CDR3 is TGTGCCACCAGGACGGAGGGAGGGCACACAGATACGCAGTATTTT.

The table lists this clone with a few counts. The chain has TRBV24-1 and TRBJ2-7, with TRBD1 matching over 7 bases. V lost 4 bases to trimming and J lost 5 bases; unmatched junction nucleotides: 4. The germline V gene encodes CDR1 KGHDR and CDR2 SFDVKD. This CDR3 spans 13 amino acids. CDR3 region: CATSDDRVHEQYF. In DNA, the CDR3 is TGTGCCACCAGTGACGACAGGGTCCACGAGCAGTACTTC.

This chain connects TRBV19 to TRBJ2-7, with 8 bases that match TRBD2. The CDR3 covers 14 residues. The trim removed 9 bases at V and 2 bases at J, leaving 9 bases unmatched. The V gene's germline CDR1 is LNHDA and CDR2 SQIVND (reference sequence). The CDR3 DNA is TGTGCCAGAATCAAAGCGGGGGCGACCTACGAGCAGTACTTC. It specifies CARIKAGATYEQYF.

This chain connects TRBV9 to TRBJ1-6; D is possibly TRBD1 (5 bases). Germline loops: CDR1 SGDLS, CDR2 YYNGEE. The CDR3 runs 15 residues. With 0 bases removed from V and 7 bases from J, the gap between germline ends came to 11 bases. DNA of the CDR3: TGTGCCAGCAGCGTAGAAGTCAGGGTCAATTCACCCCTCCACTTT. This codes for CASSVEVRVNSPLHF.

The rearrangement links TRBV12-3 or TRBV12-4 to TRBJ2-2; D not resolved. V was shortened by 3 bases and J by 3 bases, with 2 bases between the two germline ends. This CDR3 has 12 amino acids. The CDR3: CASSFDTGELFF. The CDR3 DNA reads TGTGCCAGCAGTTTCGACACCGGGGAGCTGTTTTTT.

CDR3: CASSQDRGSRTGNTIYF. The DNA of the CDR3 is TGTGCCAGCAGCCAAGATCGGGGGAGCCGTACTGGAAACACCATATATTTT. The V and J genes are TRBV4-2 and TRBJ1-3, with D perhaps matching TRBD1 (5 bases). Looked up from germline, CDR1 is LGHNA and CDR2 is YNFKEQ. V lost 0 bases and J lost 2, with 14 bases in between. The CDR3 extends over 17 amino acids.

The chain joins TRBV16 to TRBJ1-1; unclear D gene. Germline CDR1 is KGHSY and CDR2 is FQNENV. CDR3 length equals 13 residues. V was pared by 4 bases and J by 1 base, with 7 bases between. The CDR3 DNA reads TGTGCCAGCAGCCCAGACACGAACACTGAAGCTTTCTTT. It encodes CASSPDTNTEAFF.

The CDR3, as DNA: TGTGCCAGCAGCTCCCAGGGCGAGCAGTACTTC. Translating gives CASSSQGEQYF. The gene calls are TRBV5-4 and TRBJ2-7; D might be TRBD1 (5 bases). Germline V gives CDR1 SGHNT, CDR2 YYREEE (reference sequence). Between the trimmed V and J ends, which lost 3 bases and 6 bases, there was a span of 7 bases. The CDR3 is made up of 11 amino acids.

The V and J genes are TRBV6-5 and TRBJ1-3; 10 bases line up with TRBD1. Trimming at V came to 4 bases and at J to 0 bases, leaving 3 bases not matched to a gene. This CDR3 has 16 residues. Per the germline V gene, CDR1 is MNHEY and CDR2 is SVGAGI. Here the CDR3 DNA reads TGTGCCAGCAGTTTGACAGGGGGCTACTCTGGAAACACCATATATTTT. Amino acid sequence: CASSLTGGYSGNTIYF.

The chain joins TRBV10-3 to TRBJ2-3, with D possibly TRBD2 on 6 matching bases. This CDR3 contains 13 residues. Per germline, CDR1 ENHRY and CDR2 SYGVKD. The CDR3: CGSRDSSTDTQYF. The DNA of the CDR3 is TGTGGGTCTCGGGACTCGAGCACAGATACGCAGTATTTT.